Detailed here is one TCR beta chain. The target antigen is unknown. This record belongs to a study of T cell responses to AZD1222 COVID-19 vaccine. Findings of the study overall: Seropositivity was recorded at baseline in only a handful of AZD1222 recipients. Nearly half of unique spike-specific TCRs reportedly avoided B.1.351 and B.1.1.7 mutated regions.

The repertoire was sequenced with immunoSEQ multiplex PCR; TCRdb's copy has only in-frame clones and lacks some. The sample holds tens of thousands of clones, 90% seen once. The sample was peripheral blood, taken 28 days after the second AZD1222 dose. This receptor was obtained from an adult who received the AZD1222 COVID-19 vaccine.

This chain's CDR3 is CSVETPESGNTIYF. DNA of the CDR3: TGCAGCGTTGAAACCCCAGAATCTGGAAACACCATATATTTT. The gene calls are TRBV29-1 and TRBJ1-3; no clear D gene. With 2 bases removed from V and 1 base from J, the gap between germline ends came to 9 bases. The germline gives CDR1 SQVTM, CDR2 ANQGSEA. The CDR3 spans 14 residues.